The 32 T cell receptor beta chains below were found in one sample sequenced in a study of cytomegalovirus exposure and HLA in healthy donors. The study ran its PCR with 60 Vbeta and 13 Jbeta primers. Sequencing used immunoSEQ multiplex PCR; TCRdb keeps in-frame clones, though not all of them. Of more than 150,000 clones in the sample, roughly 82% were seen once. Material: PBMCs. The receptor source for this set is a girl aged 2-10 years in good health and CMV-seropositive.

This chain links TRBV4-2 with TRBJ2-7; TRBD2 matches 10 bases. CDR3 length: 14 amino acids. The J segment lost 5 bases and the V segment lost 4 bases, leaving 5 bases of the junction unmatched. CDR1 LGHNA and CDR2 YNFKEQ come from the germline V gene. The CDR3 loop reads CASSPSGSGDEQYF. CDR3 nucleotides: TGTGCCAGCAGCCCTAGCGGGAGTGGGGACGAGCAGTACTTC.

The V gene is TRBV11-2, the J gene TRBJ2-7; D gene uncertain. The CDR3 loop spans 16 amino acids. CDR1 is SGHAT, CDR2 FQNNGV, per germline. V was clipped by 5 bases and J by 0 bases, with 17 bases between them. The CDR3 loop reads CASSIRSYTSSYEQYF. Here the CDR3 DNA reads TGTGCCAGCAGCATCAGGTCGTACACCAGCTCCTACGAGCAGTACTTC.

This clone has a handful of counts. The chain recombines TRBV2 with TRBJ1-3, with a weak D call TRBD1 (5 bases). CDR1 SNHLY and CDR2 FYNNEI come from the germline V gene. V lost 6 bases and J lost 1, with 10 bases in between. This CDR3 contains 14 residues. Here the CDR3 DNA reads TGTGCCAGCAGCGAAAGGGGTTCTGGAAACACCATATATTTT. Translated: CASSERGSGNTIYF.

The chain has TRBV5-1 and TRBJ2-1; D not resolved. Germline-derived CDR1 and CDR2 are SGHRS and YFSETQ. The CDR3 loop spans 16 amino acids. V lost 0 bases, J lost 0 bases, and 10 bases lay in between. CDR3 sequence: CASSLVRASSYNEQFF. The CDR3, as DNA: TGCGCCAGCAGCTTGGTTCGTGCGAGCTCCTACAATGAGCAGTTCTTC.

This clone has just one count. The chain recombines TRBV9 with TRBJ1-1; 7 nucleotides match TRBD1. The V segment lost 4 bases and the J segment 5 bases; nucleotides outside the gene matches: 5. Germline CDR1 is SGDLS and CDR2 is YYNGEE. This CDR3 comprises 13 residues. CDR3 residues: CASSPRDSTEAFF. As DNA, the CDR3 is TGTGCCAGCAGCCCACGGGACAGTACTGAAGCTTTCTTT.

Concerning this clone itself: At one end, the junction sequence differs from germline, possibly due to a read error. The chain joins TRBV9 to TRBJ1-5; the match to TRBD1 covers 7 bases. This CDR3 contains 16 residues. Germline V gene sequence: CDR1 SGDLS, CDR2 YYNGEE. CDR3 loop: CVSSGGDSYSNQPQHF. CDR3 sequence (DNA): TGTGTCAGCAGCGGGGGGGACAGTTATAGCAATCAGCCCCAGCATTTT. Variable domain in full (rest from reference TRBV9 and TRBJ1-5): DSGVTQTPKHLITATGQRVTLRCSPRSGDLSVYWYQQSLDQGLQFLIQYYNGEERAKGNILERFSAQQFPDLHSELNLSSLELGDSALYFCVSSGGDSYSNQPQHFGDGTRLSIL.

The chain recombines TRBV4-2 with TRBJ2-7, with 10 bases matching TRBD1. The CDR3 covers 14 residues. Germline V gene sequence: CDR1 LGHNA, CDR2 YNFKEQ. Losses at the gene ends were 4 bases for V and 2 bases for J; bases not matched to a gene: 2. DNA for the CDR3: TGTGCCAGCAGCCCCGGGACAGGGGCCTACGAGCAGTACTTC. Translating gives CASSPGTGAYEQYF.

This clone was picked up one time. The chain employs TRBV28 and TRBJ1-2, with unresolved D. From germline, CDR1 is MDHEN and CDR2 SYDVKM. The CDR3 is made up of 13 amino acids. Trimming stripped 11 bases from V and 3 bases from J, with 16 bases between. The CDR3 sequence is CASQRTEDYGYTF. CDR3 sequence (DNA): TGTGCCTCACAAAGAACGGAGGACTATGGCTACACCTTC.

J is TRBJ2-5 and V is TRBV11-3; 9 bases map to TRBD2. The CDR3 totals 14 residues. Germline assignment: CDR1 SGHNT and CDR2 YENEEA. V gave up 6 bases and J gave up 4 bases; unmatched junction bases: 6. The CDR3 DNA follows: TGTGCCAGCAGACGTGCGGGAGGGCTAGAGACCCAGTACTTC. Its translation is CASRRAGGLETQYF.

CDR3: CASSLRTGSRYNEQFF. DNA of the CDR3: TGTGCCAGCAGCCTTCGGACAGGATCCCGATACAATGAGCAGTTCTTC. The rearrangement joins TRBV11-3 to TRBJ2-1, with 7 bases aligning to TRBD1. Germline trimming cut 5 bases from V and 4 bases from J; bases unmatched to any gene: 11. The CDR3 contains 16 residues. Germline V gives CDR1 SGHNT, CDR2 YENEEA.

V gene TRBV5-1 combines with J gene TRBJ2-7; 9 bases are a match to TRBD1. Germline V lookup: CDR1 SGHRS, CDR2 YFSETQ. V lost 4 bases and J lost 5; bases outside the gene matches: 10. The CDR3 has 15 residues. The CDR3 loop reads CASSTYTGGIDEQYF. The CDR3 bases are TGCGCCAGCAGCACCTATACAGGGGGCATCGACGAGCAGTACTTC.

The count of this clone is one. This chain uses TRBV9 with TRBJ1-2; D perhaps matches TRBD1 (6 bases). Looked up from germline, CDR1 is SGDLS and CDR2 is YYNGEE. The length of the CDR3 is 13 residues. V dropped 3 bases and J dropped 3 bases, with 9 bases sitting between them. CDR3 nucleotide sequence: TGTGCCAGCAGCGACCAGGGGTACTATGGCTACACCTTC. It translates to CASSDQGYYGYTF.

This chain joins TRBV15 and TRBJ2-3, with D hard to call. The germline V gene encodes CDR1 LNHNV and CDR2 YYDKDF (reference sequence). This CDR3 is 13 amino acids long. Trimming cost V 5 bases and J 4 bases, with 10 bases left between them. This CDR3 is CATSGADADTQYF. DNA of the CDR3: TGTGCCACCAGCGGCGCGGATGCAGATACGCAGTATTTT.

The sample holds a few counts of this clone. The chain's CDR3 is CASSPGTVLGYGYTF. DNA for the CDR3: TGTGCCAGCAGCCCAGGGACAGTCCTCGGGTATGGCTACACCTTC. V is TRBV9 and J is TRBJ1-2; the match to TRBD1 covers 7 bases. Germline values: CDR1 SGDLS, CDR2 YYNGEE. This CDR3 has 15 residues. The J segment lost 5 bases and the V segment lost 4 bases, leaving 11 bases of the junction unmatched.

This clone has more than one count but fewer than ten. This rearrangement joins TRBV5-1 to TRBJ1-1; D gene ambiguous. The CDR3 has 13 residues. CDR1 and CDR2 (germline): SGHRS, YFSETQ. The ends were cut back, 2 bases at V and 1 base at J, with 6 bases in the middle. The CDR3 is CASSFEGNTEAFF. Written as DNA, the CDR3 is TGCGCCAGCAGCTTTGAGGGGAACACTGAAGCTTTCTTT.

The chain joins TRBV7-9 to TRBJ1-2; D unresolved. The CDR3 is made up of 13 amino acids. Looked up from germline, CDR1 is SEHNR and CDR2 is FQNEAQ (reference sequence). V dropped 1 base and J dropped 7 bases, with 10 bases sitting between them. For the CDR3, the DNA is TGTGCCAGCAGCTTAGGTGGCGGGCTTGGCTACACCTTC. Translating it yields CASSLGGGLGYTF.

The chain uses TRBV28 and TRBJ2-2; TRBD2 matches at 13 bases. The CDR3 sequence is 18 residues long. Germline V gives CDR1 MDHEN, CDR2 SYDVKM. Germline trimming cut 3 bases from V and 6 bases from J; bases unmatched to any gene: 10. CDR3 sequence (DNA): TGTGCCAGCAGTTTTTCGGGACTAGCGGGAAGGGGGGCCGGGGAGCTGTTTTTT. Protein sequence: CASSFSGLAGRGAGELFF.

The chain links TRBV7-3 to TRBJ2-2; 14 nucleotides align to TRBD2. The V and J ends lost 3 bases and 4 bases, in that order; junction bases with no gene match: 10. Per the germline V gene, CDR1 is SGHTA and CDR2 is FQGTGA. The CDR3 runs 19 residues. CDR3 sequence reads: CASSLRGLAGVGSTGELFF. Written as DNA, the CDR3 is TGTGCCAGCAGCTTGAGGGGACTAGCGGGGGTCGGGAGCACCGGGGAGCTGTTTTTT. Based on the CDR3 plus reference TRBV7-3 and TRBJ2-2, the full variable domain is GAGVSQTPSNKVTEKGKYVELRCDPISGHTALYWYRQSLGQGPEFLIYFQGTGAADDSGLPNDRFFAVRPEGSVSTLKIQRTERGDSAVYLCASSLRGLAGVGSTGELFFGEGSRLTVL.

The chain carries TRBV15 and TRBJ2-5, with 10 bases fitting TRBD2. Unmatched junction bases numbered 6, after V lost 1 base and J lost 7 bases. The CDR3 is made up of 15 amino acids. Germline values: CDR1 LNHNV, CDR2 YYDKDF (reference sequence). In DNA, the CDR3 is TGTGCCACCAGCAGAGTAGTCCAGCGGGGGGGGACCCAGTACTTC. Translating gives CATSRVVQRGGTQYF.

This clone was picked up a small number of times. The V and J genes are TRBV6-5 and TRBJ1-2; unclear D gene. Trimming shortened V by 6 bases and J by 3 bases, and 11 bases separated the two germline ends. Germline V CDR1 and CDR2: MNHEY, SVGAGI. This CDR3 has 13 amino acids. The CDR3 region has the DNA TGTGCCAGCAGCGCCGAAGAGGACTATGGCTACACCTTC. This gives the protein CASSAEEDYGYTF.

The chain combines TRBV28 with TRBJ2-3, with TRBD2 identical over 13 bases. Per the germline V gene, CDR1 is MDHEN and CDR2 is SYDVKM. CDR3 length: 21 residues. Trimming cost V 3 bases and J 0 bases; bases outside gene matches: 15. Here the CDR3 DNA reads TGTGCCAGCAGTTTTAAAGTAGGAAGGACTAGCGGGAGTGGGAGCACAGATACGCAGTATTTT. It translates to CASSFKVGRTSGSGSTDTQYF.

In this sample, this clone turned up once. The J gene is TRBJ1-6, the V gene TRBV6-4, with 10 bases lining up with TRBD1. Germline CDR1 is MRHNA and CDR2 is SNTAGT. The CDR3 sequence is 16 residues long. Losses at the gene ends were 0 bases for V and 9 bases for J; bases not matched to a gene: 5. CDR3 amino acids: CASSDSFRTGGSPLHF. As DNA, the CDR3 is TGTGCCAGCAGTGACTCGTTCCGGACAGGGGGTTCACCCCTCCACTTT.

The chain employs TRBV27 and TRBJ2-5; no reliable D call. Trimming took off 6 bases at V and 5 bases at J, with 16 bases between the two ends. Germline V gene lookup returns CDR1 MNHEY and CDR2 SMNVEV (reference sequence). CDR3 length equals 14 residues. The CDR3 bases are TGTGCCAGCAGGTCTACGGGTCCGATGGAGACCCAGTACTTC. Protein sequence: CASRSTGPMETQYF.

V and J are TRBV25-1 and TRBJ1-2, with 9 positions matching TRBD1. With 3 bases clipped from V and 7 bases from J, the junction kept 9 bases outside the gene matches. The CDR3 length is 15 residues. From germline, CDR1 is MGHDK and CDR2 SYGVNS. This chain's CDR3 is CASSEAHRGRGGYTF. CDR3 DNA sequence: TGTGCCAGCAGTGAGGCTCACAGGGGGCGCGGTGGCTACACCTTC.

The chain recombines TRBV7-8 with TRBJ2-2, with D possibly being TRBD1 (5 bases). Germline lookup yields CDR1 SGHVS and CDR2 FQNEAQ. This CDR3 contains 16 residues. V lost 1 base, J lost 0 bases, and 9 bases lay in between. The CDR3, as DNA: TGTGCCAGCAGCTTAGACAGGCGCCCGAACACCGGGGAGCTGTTTTTT. Protein sequence: CASSLDRRPNTGELFF.

The J gene is TRBJ2-1, the V gene TRBV13; 7 bases are a match to TRBD2. V trimming: 5 bases; J trimming: 5 bases; junction bases outside the gene matches: 12. The length of the CDR3 is 16 residues. CDR1 and CDR2 (germline): PRHDT, FYEKMQ (reference sequence). The CDR3, as DNA: TGTGCCAGCAGCGAGCCATCACGGGGAGGGGACAATGAGCAGTTCTTC. As protein: CASSEPSRGGDNEQFF.

The chain links TRBV27 to TRBJ2-3; the D gene is possibly TRBD1 (5 bases). This CDR3 is built from 13 residues. Germline lookup yields CDR1 MNHEY and CDR2 SMNVEV (reference sequence). Trimming removed 6 bases at V and 0 bases at J, with 7 bases between. The chain's CDR3 is CASSDSSTDTQYF. The CDR3 DNA sequence: TGTGCCAGCAGCGACAGTAGCACAGATACGCAGTATTTT.

The chain recombines TRBV5-1 with TRBJ1-6; TRBD1 agrees at 7 bases. CDR3 size: 19 residues. The trim removed 1 base at V and 3 bases at J, leaving 13 bases unmatched. Germline V gene sequence: CDR1 SGHRS, CDR2 YFSETQ. The CDR3 coding sequence is TGCGCCAGCAGCTTGAACCCAACCGGGACAGAGTACTATAATTCACCCCTCCACTTT. Its protein product is CASSLNPTGTEYYNSPLHF.

This clone has just one count. The CDR3 nucleotides read TGTGCCAGCAGTCGGGACAGACAGTCCTCCTACGAGCAGTACTTC. Its translation: CASSRDRQSSYEQYF. V gene TRBV2 combines with J gene TRBJ2-7, with 7 bases matching TRBD1. CDR1 and CDR2 from the germline V gene are SNHLY and FYNNEI. The junction had 7 bases not matched to a gene; V was cut back by 5 bases and J by 0 bases. The CDR3 is 15 residues long.

This chain connects TRBV7-2 to TRBJ2-1, with 8 bases identical to TRBD2. Germline V gene sequence: CDR1 SGHTA, CDR2 FQGNSA. The CDR3 length is 15 residues. V was clipped by 4 bases and J by 0 bases; unmatched bases: 2. The CDR3, as DNA: TGTGCCAGCAGCTCTAGCGGGTACTCCTACAATGAGCAGTTCTTC. Its translation is CASSSSGYSYNEQFF.

The chain is built from TRBV25-1 and TRBJ2-5; 10 bases agree with TRBD2. Germline CDR1 MGHDK, CDR2 SYGVNS. The CDR3 length is 17 residues. J was trimmed by 7 bases and V by 3 bases; bases with no gene match: 14. Here the CDR3 reads CASSESGRDSLEGTQYF. DNA of the CDR3: TGTGCCAGCAGTGAGAGCGGGAGGGACTCCTTAGAAGGGACCCAGTACTTC.

The J gene is TRBJ2-7, the V gene TRBV7-9, with TRBD2 matching over 9 bases. This CDR3 comprises 14 residues. V shed 7 bases and J 2 bases; nucleotides not matched to a gene: 6. CDR1 SEHNR and CDR2 FQNEAQ come from the germline V gene (reference sequence). This CDR3 is CASTMIAGAYEQYF. CDR3 bases: TGTGCCAGCACCATGATAGCGGGGGCCTACGAGCAGTACTTC.